Reported below is one TCR beta chain. CDR1 is SGHTS, CDR2 YDEGEE, per germline. This CDR3 is built from 16 residues. With V trimmed by 4 bases and J by 5 bases, 15 bases remained unmatched. This specimen belongs to a study of cytomegalovirus exposure and HLA in healthy donors. The PCR ran on 60 Vbeta and 13 Jbeta primers. The assay was immunoSEQ multiplex PCR, and TCRdb's table has in-frame clones only and misses some. The sample has fewer than 150,000 clones; around three quarters are singletons. Sequencing was done on a sample of PBMCs. The receptor was derived from a man aged 40-49 years in good health and CMV-seropositive. The chain combines TRBV5-8 with TRBJ2-7, with 7 bases fitting TRBD1. CDR3 nucleotide sequence: TGTGCCAGCAGCCCAGGGACAGACCCTAGGAGTAACGAGCAGTACTTC. Amino acid sequence: CASSPGTDPRSNEQYF.